The present T cell receptor beta chain was sequenced within a study of regulatory T cells in long-lasting Graves disease. Background on the study: Over 5 years of antithyroid drugs plus positive TSH receptor antibodies defined persistent Graves' disease.

V dropped 3 bases and J dropped 3 bases, with 21 bases sitting between them. Germline CDR1 reads MDHEN; CDR2 reads SYDVKM. The length of the CDR3 is 17 residues. Building the TCR beta libraries relied on iRepertoire HTBI primers, and CDR3 regions underwent Arm-PCR. TCRdb passed the multiplex PCR reads through MiXCR, listing each CDR3 protein once. The data hold about 300,000 distinct CDR3 sequences, with 22% observed a single time. Time point specified: persistent/refractory GD, antithyroid drugs over 5 years with positive TRAb. PBMC RNA served as the TCR library source. The sequence derives from a female donor with Graves disease. Source: peripheral blood mononuclear cells (PBMCs), taken when the disease was refractory, from a patient treated with antithyroid drugs. V usage is TRBV28 and J usage is TRBJ2-7; D may match TRBD1 or TRBD2 (5 bases each). The CDR3 DNA follows: TGTGCCAGCAGTTTCCCTCGGACGGGGCGAGGGTTCTACGAGCAGTACTTC. Its translation is CASSFPRTGRGFYEQYF.